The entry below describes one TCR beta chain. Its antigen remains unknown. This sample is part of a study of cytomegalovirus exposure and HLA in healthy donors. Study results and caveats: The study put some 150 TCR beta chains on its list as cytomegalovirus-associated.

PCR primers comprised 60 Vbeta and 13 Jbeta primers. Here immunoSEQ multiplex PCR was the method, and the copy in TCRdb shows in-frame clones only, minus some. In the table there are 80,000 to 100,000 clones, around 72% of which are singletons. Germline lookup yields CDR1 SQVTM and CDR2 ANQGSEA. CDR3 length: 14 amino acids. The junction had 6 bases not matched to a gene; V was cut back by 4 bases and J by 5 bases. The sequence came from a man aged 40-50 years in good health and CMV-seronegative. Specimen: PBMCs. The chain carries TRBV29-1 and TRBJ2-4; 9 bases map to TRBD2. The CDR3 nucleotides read TGCAGCGTTGCCCGCGGGGGGGCCGAAAACATTCAGTACTTC. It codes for CSVARGGAENIQYF.